Below, 26 T cell receptor beta chains from the same sample are listed, as sequenced in a study of blood T cell repertoires in COVID-19. This table comes from immunoSEQ multiplex PCR, and its TCRdb copy is limited to in-frame clones, with some not included. This sample has about 160,000 clones; about 80% occur once, and the top ten carry less than 4%. The sample was PBMCs or T cells enriched from blood (not recorded which). The receptors come from a woman aged 55 to 70 who had recovered from COVID-19.

This rearrangement joins TRBV5-1 to TRBJ1-2, with TRBD1 as a possible D gene (5 bases). V was pared by 3 bases and J by 6 bases, with 15 bases between. CDR3 size: 14 residues. From germline, CDR1 is SGHRS and CDR2 YFSETQ. CDR3 residues: CASSSGQGWDGYTF. CDR3 DNA: TGCGCCAGCAGCTCTGGGCAGGGTTGGGATGGCTACACCTTC.

The chain links TRBV4-1 to TRBJ1-3; the match to TRBD1 covers 7 bases. This CDR3 comprises 16 residues. Per germline, CDR1 MGHRA and CDR2 YSYEKL. The V gene end was trimmed by 4 bases and the J gene end by 2 bases; junction bases not matched to a gene: 8. The CDR3 spells CASSPPDRDPGNTIYF. The CDR3 DNA reads TGCGCCAGCAGCCCCCCCGACAGGGACCCTGGAAACACCATATATTTT.

The chain has TRBV5-1 and TRBJ2-3, with 10 bases matching TRBD2. The CDR3 loop spans 16 amino acids. V lost 3 bases and J lost 5; bases outside the gene matches: 9. Germline CDR1 SGHRS, CDR2 YFSETQ. The CDR3: CASSSGLAAGGDTQYF. The CDR3 DNA follows: TGCGCCAGCAGCTCTGGACTAGCGGCGGGGGGAGATACGCAGTATTTT. Full variable domain (remainder filled in from reference TRBV5-1 and TRBJ2-3): KAGVTQTPRYLIKTRGQQVTLSCSPISGHRSVSWYQQTPGQGLQFLFEYFSETQRNKGNFPGRFSGRQFSNSRSEMNVSTLELGDSALYLCASSSGLAAGGDTQYFGPGTRLTVL.

The J gene is TRBJ2-7, the V gene TRBV27, with 10 nucleotides matching TRBD1. The CDR3 has 14 residues. V lost 5 bases and J lost 4; bases outside the gene matches: 5. Germline V gene data show CDR1 as MNHEY and CDR2 as SMNVEV (reference sequence). The CDR3 is CASSPGTGVYEQYF. The CDR3, as DNA: TGTGCCAGCAGTCCCGGGACAGGGGTTTACGAGCAGTACTTC.

The gene calls are TRBV19 and TRBJ2-4, with 7 bases that match TRBD2. Germline loops: CDR1 LNHDA, CDR2 SQIVND (reference sequence). The CDR3 totals 11 residues. The junction had 7 bases not matched to a gene; V was cut back by 11 bases and J by 9 bases. The CDR3 loop reads CADPGGCIQYF. The CDR3 nucleotides read TGTGCCGATCCCGGGGGGTGCATTCAGTACTTC.

J is TRBJ1-5 and V is TRBV12-3 or TRBV12-4; D ambiguous. Trimming removed 3 bases from V and 9 bases from J, with 12 bases in between. This CDR3 spans 13 amino acids. The CDR3 is CASSFSTPGPQHF. The CDR3 DNA sequence: TGTGCCAGCAGTTTCAGTACCCCGGGGCCCCAGCATTTT.

V gene TRBV12-3 or TRBV12-4 combines with J gene TRBJ1-2, with 7 bases fitting TRBD1. CDR3 size: 13 residues. The junction had 8 bases not matched to a gene; V was cut back by 5 bases and J by 8 bases. The CDR3 region is CASSPTGMEGYTF. Written as DNA, the CDR3 is TGTGCCAGCAGTCCGACAGGGATGGAGGGCTACACCTTC.

This chain uses TRBV5-6 with TRBJ2-5; 11 bases align to TRBD2. V trimming: 1 base; J trimming: 2 bases; junction bases outside the gene matches: 4. The CDR3 length is 16 residues. The germline V gene encodes CDR1 SGHDT and CDR2 YYEEEE. CDR3 in amino acids: CASSLKLAGVQETQYF. CDR3 DNA sequence: TGTGCCAGCAGCTTGAAACTAGCGGGGGTGCAAGAGACCCAGTACTTC.

Only a few counts were recorded for this clone. The chain couples TRBV12-3 or TRBV12-4 to TRBJ1-1; D gene ambiguous. This CDR3 has 11 amino acids. The V gene lost 3 bases and the J gene lost 7 bases, with 6 bases spanning the gap. CDR3: CASSFSVEAFF. CDR3 coding DNA: TGTGCCAGCAGTTTCTCGGTTGAAGCTTTCTTT.

This clone was seen just once. The sample contains more than one DNA sequence encoding this CDR3. The rearrangement links TRBV5-1 to TRBJ1-5, with D possibly TRBD1 on 6 matching bases. This CDR3 contains 14 residues. The ends were cut back, 2 bases at V and 2 bases at J, with 8 bases in the middle. From germline, CDR1 is SGHRS and CDR2 YFSETQ. CDR3 nucleotide sequence: TGCGCCAGCAGCTTACAGGGTGGCAATCAGCCCCAGCATTTT. Translating it yields CASSLQGGNQPQHF.

This chain links TRBV19 with TRBJ1-6; 9 positions agree with TRBD1. Trimming cost V 4 bases and J 6 bases; bases outside gene matches: 7. The germline V gene has CDR1 LNHDA and CDR2 SQIVND (reference sequence). The CDR3 is 16 residues long. The CDR3 sequence is CASSKGQGFSNSPLHF. DNA for the CDR3: TGTGCCAGTAGTAAGGGACAGGGCTTTTCTAATTCACCCCTCCACTTT.

This clone was detected only a few times. CDR3 sequence: CASSEVQGRSTEAFF. As DNA, the CDR3 is TGTGCCAGCAGTGAAGTGCAGGGGCGCAGCACTGAAGCTTTCTTT. The rearrangement uses TRBV6-1 and TRBJ1-1; D perhaps matches TRBD1 (6 bases). Germline loops: CDR1 MNHNS, CDR2 SASEGT. CDR3 length: 15 amino acids. V was shortened by 1 base and J by 4 bases, with 13 bases between the two germline ends.

The rearrangement joins TRBV18 to TRBJ1-1; D may be TRBD1 (6 bases). CDR1 is KGHSH, CDR2 LQKENI, per germline. CDR3 length: 14 amino acids. Trimming cost V 3 bases and J 6 bases, with 14 bases left between them. DNA of the CDR3: TGTGCCAGCTCACCGGCGGGGGGCCGGGCTGAAGCTTTCTTT. Protein product: CASSPAGGRAEAFF. The whole variable domain, remainder taken from reference TRBV18 and TRBJ1-1, is NAGVMQNPRHLVRRRGQEARLRCSPMKGHSHVYWYRQLPEEGLKFMVYLQKENIIDESGMPKERFSAEFPKEGPSILRIQQVVRGDSAAYFCASSPAGGRAEAFFGQGTRLTVV.

The chain recombines TRBV9 with TRBJ1-5, with D possibly being TRBD1 (6 bases). The CDR3 extends over 17 amino acids. Germline CDR1 SGDLS, CDR2 YYNGEE. Trimming shortened V by 4 bases and J by 0 bases, and 17 bases separated the two germline ends. The DNA for the CDR3 is TGTGCCAGCAGCCCGGGGGGGGGCCTATATAGCAATCAGCCCCAGCATTTT. It translates to CASSPGGGLYSNQPQHF.

The chain employs TRBV9 and TRBJ1-3; 10 bases align to TRBD1. Germline lookup yields CDR1 SGDLS and CDR2 YYNGEE. The CDR3 totals 18 residues. V shed 2 bases, J shed 4 bases, and the junction held 12 bases outside the gene matches. For the CDR3, the DNA is TGTGCCAGCAGCGTGACGCAGACAGGGGGCGAGAGAGGAAACACCATATATTTT. Protein: CASSVTQTGGERGNTIYF.

The chain has TRBV12-2 and TRBJ1-5; the table assigns TRBD1, which was not confirmed against the DNA. TRBV12-2 is reported as a pseudogene. CDR3 length: 13 amino acids. Here the CDR3 reads CASRSPQGWPQHF. CDR3 in DNA: TGTGCAAGTCGCTCCCCCCAGGGATGGCCCCAGCATTTT.

The genes are TRBV19 and TRBJ2-1; D is perhaps TRBD2 (5 bases). Between the trimmed V and J ends, which lost 3 bases and 7 bases, there was a span of 13 bases. Germline loops: CDR1 LNHDA, CDR2 SQIVND (reference sequence). This CDR3 is 14 amino acids long. DNA for the CDR3: TGTGCCAGTAGTATTGAGAGAGGGCCTAATGAGCAGTTCTTC. Amino acids: CASSIERGPNEQFF.

This sequence joins TRBV4-2 and TRBJ2-3, with TRBD2 matching 10 bases. Losses at the gene ends were 0 bases for V and 4 bases for J; bases not matched to a gene: 10. Germline assignment: CDR1 LGHNA and CDR2 YNFKEQ. This CDR3 is 18 amino acids long. The CDR3 sequence: CASSQDPVAGGRADTQYF. DNA of the CDR3: TGTGCCAGCAGCCAAGATCCGGTAGCGGGGGGTCGTGCAGATACGCAGTATTTT.

V and J are TRBV9 and TRBJ2-7, with D tentatively TRBD1 (6 bases). V was clipped by 0 bases and J by 6 bases, with 13 bases between them. The germline gives CDR1 SGDLS, CDR2 YYNGEE. The CDR3 is 14 amino acids. The CDR3 spells CASSVVGGSGEQYF. The DNA of the CDR3 is TGTGCCAGCAGCGTAGTAGGGGGTTCAGGCGAGCAGTACTTC.

This rearrangement joins TRBV5-1 to TRBJ1-1; the match to TRBD1 covers 9 bases. Trimming cost V 4 bases and J 3 bases; bases outside gene matches: 7. The CDR3 contains 15 residues. Looked up from germline, CDR1 is SGHRS and CDR2 is YFSETQ. CDR3 loop: CASSEGTGPYTEAFF. CDR3 DNA: TGCGCCAGCAGCGAGGGGACAGGGCCATACACTGAAGCTTTCTTT.

The chain combines TRBV4-2 with TRBJ2-5, with D possibly being TRBD2 (5 bases). V dropped 0 bases and J dropped 5 bases, with 10 bases sitting between them. The V gene's germline CDR1 is LGHNA and CDR2 YNFKEQ. The CDR3 extends over 14 amino acids. The DNA of the CDR3 is TGTGCCAGCAGCCAAGATCATTTAGCGGAGACCCAGTACTTC. Encoded protein: CASSQDHLAETQYF.

The sample holds one count of this clone. The rearrangement uses TRBV3-1 (or the pseudogene TRBV3-2) and TRBJ2-6; a weak D match, TRBD1 (5 bases). The CDR3 is 16 amino acids. Germline values: CDR1 LGHDT, CDR2 YNNKEL (reference sequence). V dropped 1 base and J dropped 2 bases, with 9 bases sitting between them. The CDR3 protein is CASSQGRAAGANVLTF. As DNA, the CDR3 is TGTGCCAGCAGCCAAGGCAGGGCGGCTGGGGCCAACGTCCTGACTTTC.

The rearrangement joins TRBV10-3 to TRBJ2-1, with 7 bases matching TRBD1. Trimming at V came to 6 bases and at J to 2 bases, leaving 4 bases not matched to a gene. The CDR3 is made up of 14 amino acids. Germline V gene lookup returns CDR1 ENHRY and CDR2 SYGVKD. The CDR3 DNA reads as TGTGCCATCAGAGGGGACAGACCCTACAATGAGCAGTTCTTC. Protein product: CAIRGDRPYNEQFF.

The chain has TRBV10-3 and TRBJ2-2, with 13 bases aligning to TRBD2. Losses at the gene ends were 0 bases for V and 2 bases for J; bases not matched to a gene: 6. CDR1 and CDR2 (germline): ENHRY, SYGVKD. The CDR3 loop spans 19 amino acids. The chain's CDR3 is CAISESSGLAGINTGELFF. CDR3 nucleotide sequence: TGTGCCATCAGTGAGTCGTCGGGACTAGCGGGGATTAACACCGGGGAGCTGTTTTTT.

The V call is TRBV30, the J call TRBJ1-1; TRBD1 matches 11 bases. The length of the CDR3 is 11 residues. J lost 10 bases, V lost 3 bases, and 1 base had no gene match. The germline CDR1 and CDR2 sequences are GTSNPN and SVGIG (reference sequence). CDR3 nucleotides: TGTGCCTGGAGGGGACAGGGGGGAGCTTTCTTT. Its translation: CAWRGQGGAFF.

The V gene is TRBV7-2, the J gene TRBJ2-7; 10 bases line up with TRBD2. This CDR3 is 14 amino acids long. J was trimmed by 7 bases and V by 4 bases; bases with no gene match: 7. Germline CDR1 is SGHTA and CDR2 is FQGNSA. The CDR3 here is CASSSPSGGWEQYF. The DNA for the CDR3 is TGTGCCAGCAGCTCCCCTAGCGGGGGTTGGGAGCAGTACTTC.